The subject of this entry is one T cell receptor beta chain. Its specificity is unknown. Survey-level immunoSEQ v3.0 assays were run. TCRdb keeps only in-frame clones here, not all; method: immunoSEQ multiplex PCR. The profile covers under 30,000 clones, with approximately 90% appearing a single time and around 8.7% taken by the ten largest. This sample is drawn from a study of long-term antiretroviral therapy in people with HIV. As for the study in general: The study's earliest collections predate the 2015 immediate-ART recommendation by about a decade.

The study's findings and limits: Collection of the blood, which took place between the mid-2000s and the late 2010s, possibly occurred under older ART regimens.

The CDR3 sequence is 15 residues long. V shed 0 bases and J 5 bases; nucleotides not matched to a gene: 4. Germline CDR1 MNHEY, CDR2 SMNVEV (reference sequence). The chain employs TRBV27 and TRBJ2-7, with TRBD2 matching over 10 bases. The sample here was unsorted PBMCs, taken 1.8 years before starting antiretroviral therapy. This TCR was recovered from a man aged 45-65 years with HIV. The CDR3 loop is CASSLSSGGVDEQYF. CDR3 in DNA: TGTGCCAGCAGTTTATCCAGCGGGGGGGTAGACGAGCAGTACTTC.